The clone carrying this TCR beta chain is labeled as medium-sized. What it binds is not known. Using a CD8+CD4-CCR7+CD45RA+ phenotype, naive CD8 T cells were sorted. This specimen belongs to a study of molecular identifiers for immune sequencing clone quantification. Previously described methods and listed TCR primers produced bulk TCR libraries. TCRdb redid the calling of the PCR reads with MiXCR, one entry per CDR3 protein. Altogether about 5,500 distinct CDR3 sequences are present, about 15% being singletons, with the ten largest covering less than 3%. Germline CDR1 is KGHDR and CDR2 is SFDVKD. This CDR3 is built from 13 residues. Trimming removed 3 bases from V and 1 base from J, with 5 bases in between. Study-wide results and limits: Among effectors, clones above 20 RNA copies held over 98% of molecules; among naive cells, under 1%. Barcode sharing among identical TCR molecules could make large clones appear smaller.

This clonotype was sampled from a human donor in good health. Some libraries in this study had Jurkat cell RNA spiked in. The V gene is TRBV24-1, the J gene TRBJ2-5, with D perhaps matching TRBD2 (5 bases). Input material: naive CD8+ T cells from blood, with Jurkat cell RNA spiked in. Subset in this sample: FACS-sorted CD8+CD4-CCR7+CD45RA+ naive T cells. The CDR3 loop is CATSDGSQETQYF. CDR3 DNA sequence: TGTGCCACCAGTGATGGGAGCCAAGAGACCCAGTACTTC.